This T cell receptor beta chain was obtained from a study of blood T cell repertoires in COVID-19. In germline, CDR1 is SGDLS, CDR2 YYNGEE. The CDR3 spans 16 residues. V was clipped by 0 bases and J by 6 bases, with 19 bases between them. Under the authors' procedure: Reference gene primers were amplified, and this amplification served to estimate nucleated cell counts. Clones were sequenced by immunoSEQ multiplex PCR, and TCRdb holds only the in-frame ones, with some missing. Clonal size and the V and J genes are those of that table, whereas D and trimming came from the DNA. This table has approximately 240,000 clones, over 80% appearing once.

V and J are TRBV9 and TRBJ2-7; weak D call: TRBD1 (5 bases). The sequenced sample consisted of peripheral blood. The receptor's source is a human donor in a cohort sampled during active COVID-19. The CDR3 coding sequence is TGTGCCAGCAGCGTAGGTAGGTCTGCAGGGTTCGCCGAGCAGTACTTC. Translating it yields CASSVGRSAGFAEQYF.